The clone carrying this T cell receptor beta chain came up a few times. The antigen is not known. The sample is drawn from a study of post-analysis software for immune sequencing data. The overall study: The cohort encompassed relapsing-remitting, secondary progressive and progressive-relapsing multiple sclerosis disease courses. Overall study results and limits: Those samples that were prepared in the same batch co-clustered strongly by F measure. Comparison with controls showed significantly lower normalized Chao1 diversity in multiple sclerosis patients. With TRBV5-6, TRBV5-1 and TRBV20-1 included, 5 or 6 TRBV segments were more frequent in patients than in controls.

The CDR3 totals 15 residues. The germline V and J ends were trimmed by 3 bases and 3 bases, with 13 bases remaining between them. Per the germline V gene, CDR1 is SGHKS and CDR2 is YYEKEE (reference sequence). TCR beta libraries were prepared from cDNA with unique molecular identifiers. Researchers reported some 500,000 cDNA molecules coming from roughly 1 to 10 million T cells. In TCRdb, the PCR reads were re-called with MiXCR into one record per CDR3 protein. Of around 190,000 distinct CDR3 sequences listed, 29% are singletons. The rearrangement uses TRBV5-5 and TRBJ1-5; a weak D match, TRBD1 (5 bases). Sequenced material: blood. This receptor was obtained from a girl under 18 with multiple sclerosis. The CDR3 region is CASSYGGTYNQPQHF. CDR3 sequence (DNA): TGTGCCAGCAGCTACGGCGGGACGTACAATCAGCCCCAGCATTTT.